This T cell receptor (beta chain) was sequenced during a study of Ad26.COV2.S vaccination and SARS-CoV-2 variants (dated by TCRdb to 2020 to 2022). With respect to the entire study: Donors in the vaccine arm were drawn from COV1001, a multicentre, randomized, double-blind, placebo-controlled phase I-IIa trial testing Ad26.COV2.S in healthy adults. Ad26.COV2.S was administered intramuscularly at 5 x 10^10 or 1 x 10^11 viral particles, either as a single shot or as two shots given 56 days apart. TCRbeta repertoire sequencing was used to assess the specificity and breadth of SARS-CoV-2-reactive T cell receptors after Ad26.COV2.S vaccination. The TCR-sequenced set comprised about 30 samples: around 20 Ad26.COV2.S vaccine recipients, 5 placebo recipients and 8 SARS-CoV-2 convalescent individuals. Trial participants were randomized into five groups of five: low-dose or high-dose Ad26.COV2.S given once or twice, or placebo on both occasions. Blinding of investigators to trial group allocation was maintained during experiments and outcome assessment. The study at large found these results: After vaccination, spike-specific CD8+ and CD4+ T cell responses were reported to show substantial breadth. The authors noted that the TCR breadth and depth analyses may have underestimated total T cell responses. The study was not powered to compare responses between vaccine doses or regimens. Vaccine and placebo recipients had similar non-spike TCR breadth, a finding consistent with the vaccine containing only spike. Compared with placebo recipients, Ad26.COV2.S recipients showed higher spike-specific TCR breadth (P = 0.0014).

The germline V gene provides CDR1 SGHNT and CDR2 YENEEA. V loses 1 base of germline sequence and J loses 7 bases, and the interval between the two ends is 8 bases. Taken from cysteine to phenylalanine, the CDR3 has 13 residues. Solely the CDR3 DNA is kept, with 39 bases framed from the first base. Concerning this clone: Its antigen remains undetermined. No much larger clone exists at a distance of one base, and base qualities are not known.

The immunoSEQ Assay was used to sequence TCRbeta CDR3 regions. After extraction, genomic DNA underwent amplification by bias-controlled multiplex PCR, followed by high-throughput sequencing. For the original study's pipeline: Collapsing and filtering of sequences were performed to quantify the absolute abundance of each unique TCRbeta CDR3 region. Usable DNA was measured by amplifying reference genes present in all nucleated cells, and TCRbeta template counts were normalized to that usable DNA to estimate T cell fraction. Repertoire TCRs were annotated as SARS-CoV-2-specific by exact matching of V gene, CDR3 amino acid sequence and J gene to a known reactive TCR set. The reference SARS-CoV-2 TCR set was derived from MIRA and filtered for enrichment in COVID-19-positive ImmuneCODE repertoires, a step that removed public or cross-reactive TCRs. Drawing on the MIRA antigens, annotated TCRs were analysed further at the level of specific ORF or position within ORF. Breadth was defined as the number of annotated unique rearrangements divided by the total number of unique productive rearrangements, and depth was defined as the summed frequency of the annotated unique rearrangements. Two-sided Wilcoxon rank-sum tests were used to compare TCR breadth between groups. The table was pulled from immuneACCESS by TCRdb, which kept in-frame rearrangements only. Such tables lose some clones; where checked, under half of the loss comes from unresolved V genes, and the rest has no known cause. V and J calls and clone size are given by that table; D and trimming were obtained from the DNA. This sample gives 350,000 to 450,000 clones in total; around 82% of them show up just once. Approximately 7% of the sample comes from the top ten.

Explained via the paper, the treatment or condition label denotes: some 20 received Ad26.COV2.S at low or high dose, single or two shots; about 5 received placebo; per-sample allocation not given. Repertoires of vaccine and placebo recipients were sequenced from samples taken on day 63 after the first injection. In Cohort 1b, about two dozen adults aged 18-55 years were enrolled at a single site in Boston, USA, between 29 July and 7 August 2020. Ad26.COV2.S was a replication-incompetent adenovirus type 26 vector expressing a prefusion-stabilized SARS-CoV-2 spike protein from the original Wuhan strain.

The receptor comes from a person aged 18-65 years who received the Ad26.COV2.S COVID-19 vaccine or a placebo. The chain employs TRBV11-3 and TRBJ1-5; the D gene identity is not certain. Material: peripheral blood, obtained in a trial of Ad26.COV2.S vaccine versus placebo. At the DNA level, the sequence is TGTGCCAGCAGCTTAGTCCGGGGACAGCCCCAGCATTTT. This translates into CASSLVRGQPQHF.